The entry that follows covers one T cell receptor (beta chain) sequence. Antigen specificity is unknown. One entry per CDR3 protein, called by TCRdb with MiXCR from the 5' RACE reads. Seen here are about 190,000 distinct CDR3 sequences, less than 20% observed once, and the top ten hold 35% to 45%. This sample was included in a study of identical twins. Findings and caveats of the study: Memory repertoires showed no such pattern, whereas abundant cord blood beta clonotypes carried fewer insertions.

These data were likewise used in another study, on T cells expressing NK-cell markers.

The source material was CD8+ T cells sorted from blood. The clonotype comes from a young woman in good health.

CDR3 bases: TGCGCCAGCAGCTCGGCCTTTGGCGTGGACACCGGGGAGCTGTTTTTT. It is translated as CASSSAFGVDTGELFF. The chain uses TRBV5-1 and TRBJ2-2; D gene unclear. The CDR3 is 16 residues long. In germline, CDR1 is SGHRS, CDR2 YFSETQ. V lost 3 bases and J lost 3, with 15 bases in between.